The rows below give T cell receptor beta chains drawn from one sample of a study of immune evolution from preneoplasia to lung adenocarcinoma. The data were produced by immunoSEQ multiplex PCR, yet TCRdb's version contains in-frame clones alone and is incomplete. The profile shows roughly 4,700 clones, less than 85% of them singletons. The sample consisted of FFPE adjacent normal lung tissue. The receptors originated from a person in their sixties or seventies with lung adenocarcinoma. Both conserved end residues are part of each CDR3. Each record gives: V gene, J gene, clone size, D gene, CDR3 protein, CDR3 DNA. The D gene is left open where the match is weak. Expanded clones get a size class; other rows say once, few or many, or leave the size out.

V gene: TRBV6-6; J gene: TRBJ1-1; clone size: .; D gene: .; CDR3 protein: CASSYLDTEAFF; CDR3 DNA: TGTGCCAGCAGTTACTTGGACACTGAAGCTTTCTTT
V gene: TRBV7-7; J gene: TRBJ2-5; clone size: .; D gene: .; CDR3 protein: CASSLGVLDQETQYF; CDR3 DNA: TGTGCTAGCAGCTTAGGGGTACTAGATCAAGAGACCCAGTACTTC
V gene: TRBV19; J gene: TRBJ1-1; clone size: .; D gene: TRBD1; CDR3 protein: CASSPGQGALEAFF; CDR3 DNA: TGTGCCAGTAGTCCGGGACAGGGAGCACTTGAAGCTTTCTTT
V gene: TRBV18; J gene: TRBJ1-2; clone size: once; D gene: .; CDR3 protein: CASSPSGPAGGYTF; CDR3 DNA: TGTGCCAGCTCACCTTCCGGACCAGCAGGAGGCTACACCTTC
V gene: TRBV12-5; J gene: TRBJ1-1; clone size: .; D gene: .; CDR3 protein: CASGFNSGHTEAFF; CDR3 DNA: TGTGCTAGTGGTTTCAATTCCGGCCACACTGAAGCTTTCTTT
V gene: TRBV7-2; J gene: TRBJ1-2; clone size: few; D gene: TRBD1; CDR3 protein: CASRNIDRGRIYGYTF; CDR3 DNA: TGTGCCAGCAGGAACATCGACAGGGGACGAATCTATGGCTACACCTTC
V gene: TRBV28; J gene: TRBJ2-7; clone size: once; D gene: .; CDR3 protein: CASSFPGYEQYF; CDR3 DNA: TGTGCCAGCAGTTTTCCGGGCTACGAGCAGTACTTC
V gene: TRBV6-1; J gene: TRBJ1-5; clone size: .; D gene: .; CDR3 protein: CASSARTASYSNQPQHF; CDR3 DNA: TGTGCCAGCAGTGCCCGGACGGCATCGTATAGCAATCAGCCCCAGCATTTT
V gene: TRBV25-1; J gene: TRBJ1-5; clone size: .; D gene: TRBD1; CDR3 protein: CASSDDRERQPQHF; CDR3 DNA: TGTGCCAGCAGTGACGACAGGGAGAGACAGCCCCAGCATTTT
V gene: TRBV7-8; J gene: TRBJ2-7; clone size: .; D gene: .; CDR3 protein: CASSFPSAQREQYF; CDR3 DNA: TGTGCCAGCAGCTTCCCTTCAGCCCAGCGCGAGCAGTACTTC
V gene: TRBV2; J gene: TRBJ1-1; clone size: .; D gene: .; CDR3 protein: CASSEGNTEAFF; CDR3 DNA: TGTGCCAGCAGTGAGGGGAACACTGAAGCTTTCTTT
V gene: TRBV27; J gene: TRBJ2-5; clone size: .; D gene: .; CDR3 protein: CASRHIGAGNQETQYF; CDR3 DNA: TGTGCCAGCAGACACATTGGGGCAGGAAACCAAGAGACCCAGTACTTC
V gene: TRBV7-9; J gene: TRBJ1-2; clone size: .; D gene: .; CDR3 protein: CASSLLTGKNYGYTF; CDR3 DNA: TGTGCCAGCAGCTTATTGACAGGAAAGAACTATGGCTACACCTTC
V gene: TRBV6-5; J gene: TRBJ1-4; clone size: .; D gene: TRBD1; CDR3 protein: CASSYTTGENEKLFF; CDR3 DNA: TGTGCCAGCAGTTACACCACAGGGGAAAATGAAAAACTGTTTTTT
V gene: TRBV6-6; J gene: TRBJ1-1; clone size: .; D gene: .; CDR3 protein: CASSRRAGTEAFF; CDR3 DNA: TGTGCCAGCAGCCGTAGGGCAGGGACTGAAGCTTTCTTT
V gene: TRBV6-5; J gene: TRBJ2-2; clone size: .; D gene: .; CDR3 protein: CASSYPRGRGTGELFF; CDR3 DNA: TGTGCCAGCAGTTACCCCAGGGGAAGAGGCACCGGGGAGCTGTTTTTT
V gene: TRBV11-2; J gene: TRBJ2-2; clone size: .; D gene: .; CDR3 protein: CASSPRDHRTGELFF; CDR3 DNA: TGTGCCAGCAGCCCCCGGGACCACCGCACCGGGGAGCTGTTTTTT
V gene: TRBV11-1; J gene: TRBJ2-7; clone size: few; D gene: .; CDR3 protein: CASSPSGVLGPVEQYF; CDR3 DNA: TGTGCCAGCAGCCCCTCCGGGGTCCTAGGGCCCGTCGAGCAGTACTTC
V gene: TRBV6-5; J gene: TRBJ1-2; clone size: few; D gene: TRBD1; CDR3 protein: CASSYSNRGPNGYTF; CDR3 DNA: TGTGCCAGCAGTTACTCGAACAGGGGGCCCAATGGCTACACCTTC
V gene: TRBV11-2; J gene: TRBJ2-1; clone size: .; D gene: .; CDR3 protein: CASNERGARSNEQFF; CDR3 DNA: TGTGCCAGCAACGAACGGGGGGCCCGGTCTAATGAGCAGTTCTTC
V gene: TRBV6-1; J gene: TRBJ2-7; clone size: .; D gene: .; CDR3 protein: CASRWDYEQYF; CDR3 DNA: TGTGCCAGCAGGTGGGACTACGAGCAGTACTTC
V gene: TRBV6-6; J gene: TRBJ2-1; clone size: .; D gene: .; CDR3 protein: CASTDGRGAFF; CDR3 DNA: TGTGCCAGCACCGACGGTCGGGGGGCTTTCTTC
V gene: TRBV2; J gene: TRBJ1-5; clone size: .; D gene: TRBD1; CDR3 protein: CASSGTGGNQPQHF; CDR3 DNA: TGTGCCAGCAGTGGGACAGGGGGCAATCAGCCCCAGCATTTT
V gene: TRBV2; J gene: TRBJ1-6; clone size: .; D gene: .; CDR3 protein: CANSASGNSDSPLHF; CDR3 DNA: TGTGCCAACAGCGCCTCCGGGAATAGTGATTCACCCCTCCACTTT
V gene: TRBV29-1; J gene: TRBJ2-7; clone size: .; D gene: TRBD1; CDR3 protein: CSVRDRSYEQYF; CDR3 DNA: TGCAGCGTTAGGGACAGGTCCTACGAGCAGTACTTC
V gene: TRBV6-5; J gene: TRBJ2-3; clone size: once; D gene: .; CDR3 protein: CASTDGSTDTQYF; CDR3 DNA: TGTGCCAGCACCGACGGGTCCACAGATACGCAGTATTTT
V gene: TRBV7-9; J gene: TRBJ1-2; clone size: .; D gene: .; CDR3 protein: CASSSDFMSYTF; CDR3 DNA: TGTGCCAGCAGCTCCGACTTCATGAGCTACACCTTC
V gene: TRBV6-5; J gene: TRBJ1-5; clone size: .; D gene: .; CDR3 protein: CASREGHQNQPQHF; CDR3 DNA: TGTGCCAGCAGGGAAGGACACCAAAATCAGCCCCAGCATTTT
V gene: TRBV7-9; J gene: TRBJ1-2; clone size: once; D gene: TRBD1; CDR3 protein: CASELGTDGASYGYTF; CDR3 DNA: TGTGCCAGCGAACTAGGGACAGACGGGGCTAGCTATGGCTACACCTTC
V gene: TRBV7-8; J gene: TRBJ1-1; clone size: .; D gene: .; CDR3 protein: CASSLAGLEAFF; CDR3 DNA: TGTGCCAGCAGCTTGGCGGGACTAGAAGCTTTCTTT
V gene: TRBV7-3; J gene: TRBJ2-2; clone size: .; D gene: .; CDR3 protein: CASSPRGVGDPGELFF; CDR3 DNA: TGTGCCAGCAGCCCCAGAGGGGTAGGGGACCCCGGGGAGCTGTTTTTT
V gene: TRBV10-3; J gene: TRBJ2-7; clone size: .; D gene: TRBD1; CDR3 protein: CAISESGQGAFEQYF; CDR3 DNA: TGTGCCATCAGTGAGTCAGGACAGGGGGCTTTCGAGCAGTACTTC
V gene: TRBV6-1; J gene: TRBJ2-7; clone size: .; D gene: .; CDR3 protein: CASSHSGAVYEQYF; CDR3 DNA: TGTGCCAGCAGTCATTCAGGGGCAGTCTACGAGCAGTACTTC
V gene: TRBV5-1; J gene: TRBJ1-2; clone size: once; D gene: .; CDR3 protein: CASSLEVNYGYTF; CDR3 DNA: TGCGCCAGCAGCTTGGAAGTTAACTATGGCTACACCTTC
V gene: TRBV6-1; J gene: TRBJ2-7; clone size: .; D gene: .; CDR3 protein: CASITVYEQYF; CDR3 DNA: TGTGCCAGCATCACAGTCTACGAGCAGTACTTC
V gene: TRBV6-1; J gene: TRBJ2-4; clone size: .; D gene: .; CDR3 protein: CASSKGLRNIQYF; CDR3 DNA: TGTGCCAGCAGTAAAGGGTTACGAAACATTCAGTACTTC
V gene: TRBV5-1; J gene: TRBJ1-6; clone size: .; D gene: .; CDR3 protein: CASSDGLRYNSPLHF; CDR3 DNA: TGCGCCAGCAGCGATGGACTGAGATATAATTCACCCCTCCACTTT
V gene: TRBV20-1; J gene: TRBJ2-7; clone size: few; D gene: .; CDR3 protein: CSAMVNYEQYF; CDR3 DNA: TGCAGTGCTATGGTCAACTACGAGCAGTACTTC
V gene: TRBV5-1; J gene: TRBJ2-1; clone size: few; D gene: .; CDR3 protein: CASSLSTASRRNEQFF; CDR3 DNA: TGCGCCAGCAGCTTGTCAACAGCCTCCCGTAGGAATGAGCAGTTCTTC
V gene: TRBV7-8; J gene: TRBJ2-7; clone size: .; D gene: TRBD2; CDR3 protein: CASSLARGGSSYEQYF; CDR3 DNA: TGTGCCAGCAGCTTAGCGCGGGGCGGGAGCTCCTACGAGCAGTACTTC
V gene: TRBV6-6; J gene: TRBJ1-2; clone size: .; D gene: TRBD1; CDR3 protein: CASRDRGNHGYTF; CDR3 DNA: TGTGCCAGCAGAGACAGGGGGAATCATGGCTACACCTTC
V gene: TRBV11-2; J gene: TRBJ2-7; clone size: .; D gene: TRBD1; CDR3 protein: CASSPNNRDRDYEQYF; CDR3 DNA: TGTGCCAGCAGCCCGAATAATCGGGACAGGGACTACGAGCAGTACTTC
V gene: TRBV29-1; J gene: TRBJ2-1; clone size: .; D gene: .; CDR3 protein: CSVAPWGRGNEQFF; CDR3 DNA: TGCAGCGTCGCCCCTTGGGGGCGCGGTAATGAGCAGTTCTTC